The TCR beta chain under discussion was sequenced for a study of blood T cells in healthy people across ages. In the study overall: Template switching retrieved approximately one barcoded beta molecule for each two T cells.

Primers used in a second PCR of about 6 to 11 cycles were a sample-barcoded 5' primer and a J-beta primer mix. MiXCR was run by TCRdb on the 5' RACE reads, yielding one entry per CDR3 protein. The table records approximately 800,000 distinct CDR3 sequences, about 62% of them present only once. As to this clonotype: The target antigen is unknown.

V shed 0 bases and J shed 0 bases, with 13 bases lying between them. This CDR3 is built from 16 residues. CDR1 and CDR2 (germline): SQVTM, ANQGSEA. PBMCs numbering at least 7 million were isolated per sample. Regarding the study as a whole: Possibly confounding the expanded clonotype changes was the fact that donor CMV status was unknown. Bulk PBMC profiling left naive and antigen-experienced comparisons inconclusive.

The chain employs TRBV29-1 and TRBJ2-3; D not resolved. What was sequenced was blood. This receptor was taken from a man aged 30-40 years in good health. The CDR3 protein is CSVEDPPRVSTDTQYF. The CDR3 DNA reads TGCAGCGTTGAAGATCCCCCAAGGGTTAGCACAGATACGCAGTATTTT.